This T cell receptor (beta chain) stems from a study of T cell responses to AZD1222 COVID-19 vaccine. In the study overall: The study pooled second doses at about 4 or about 12 weeks. Study observations and caveats: Among those given AZD1222, only 6 or 7 were seropositive at baseline. Nearly half of spike-specific TCRs reportedly go after variant regions that carry no mutations. Elevations in Spike-specific TCR breadth and depth followed administration of two AZD1222 doses.

Germline values: CDR1 SGHTS, CDR2 YDEGEE. Between the trimmed V and J ends, which lost 2 bases and 0 bases, there was a span of 8 bases. The length of the CDR3 is 15 residues. Comments on this clone: Its antigen is not known.

Here immunoSEQ multiplex PCR was the method, and the copy in TCRdb shows in-frame clones only, minus some. The sample has around 150,000 clones; around nine tenths are singletons. This sequence originates from an adult in good health. This specimen was peripheral blood, taken on day 0 of AZD1222 vaccination. The chain links TRBV5-8 to TRBJ2-2, with no clear D. Here the CDR3 reads CASSFVPSNTGELFF. In DNA, the CDR3 is TGTGCCAGCAGCTTTGTCCCGTCGAACACCGGGGAGCTGTTTTTT.